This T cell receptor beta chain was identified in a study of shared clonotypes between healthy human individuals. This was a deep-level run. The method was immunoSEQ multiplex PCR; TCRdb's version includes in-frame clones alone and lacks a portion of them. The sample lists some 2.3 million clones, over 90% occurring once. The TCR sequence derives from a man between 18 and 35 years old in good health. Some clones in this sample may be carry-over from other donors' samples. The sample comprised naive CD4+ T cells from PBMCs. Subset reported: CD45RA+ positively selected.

The CDR3 DNA reads as TGTGCCAGCTCAGCACAAACCACGGGTCCCGGGACCGGGGAGCTGTTTTTT. Its protein product is CASSAQTTGPGTGELFF. This chain connects TRBV18 to TRBJ2-2; D uncertain. V lost 5 bases to trimming and J lost 5 bases, with 21 bases between them. This CDR3 has 17 amino acids. Looked up from germline, CDR1 is KGHSH and CDR2 is LQKENI.